These 5 T cell receptor beta chains share one sample of origin, sequenced in a study of cytomegalovirus exposure and HLA in healthy donors. Use of 60 Vbeta and 13 Jbeta primers characterized the PCR. The table came from immunoSEQ multiplex PCR; TCRdb's copy has only in-frame clones and leaves some out. This table has under 250,000 clones, approximately 80% appearing once. Specimen: PBMCs. The receptors were gathered from a boy younger than 10 in good health and CMV-seronegative.

The chain carries TRBV7-2 and TRBJ2-1; 10 bases map to TRBD2. Per germline, CDR1 SGHTA and CDR2 FQGNSA. CDR3 length: 18 residues. The J segment lost 3 bases and the V segment lost 0 bases, leaving 8 bases of the junction unmatched. The CDR3 is CASSLAEVGLAVYNEQFF. In DNA form, the CDR3 reads TGTGCCAGCAGCTTAGCGGAGGTAGGACTAGCGGTCTACAATGAGCAGTTCTTC.

The chain is built from TRBV7-2 and TRBJ1-1; possible D gene TRBD1, 6 bases. V gave up 1 base and J gave up 1 base, with 10 bases separating them. The CDR3 is made up of 15 amino acids. CDR1 and CDR2 (germline): SGHTA, FQGNSA. The CDR3 protein is CASSLGGRGNTEAFF. The CDR3 coding sequence is TGTGCCAGCAGCTTAGGAGGCAGGGGGAACACTGAAGCTTTCTTT.

This clone was recorded a few times. The rearrangement joins TRBV4-1 to TRBJ1-5; 7 nucleotides agree with TRBD1. CDR1 is MGHRA and CDR2 is YSYEKL in the germline V gene. J lost 2 bases, V lost 5 bases, and 0 bases had no gene match. The CDR3 extends over 13 amino acids. This CDR3 reads CASSTGGNQPQHF. CDR3 DNA: TGCGCCAGCAGCACAGGGGGCAATCAGCCCCAGCATTTT.

This clone showed up just a few times. The CDR3, as DNA: TGTGCCAGTAGGGACAGGGGCTTCTATGGCTACACCTTC. Translation: CASRDRGFYGYTF. The J gene is TRBJ1-2, the V gene TRBV6-5; 10 bases align to TRBD1. V shed 9 bases and J 4 bases; nucleotides not matched to a gene: 5. CDR1 is MNHEY and CDR2 is SVGAGI in the germline V gene. This CDR3 spans 13 amino acids.

This clone was picked up one time. The germline gene is not matched at one end of the junction; a read error may be the cause. The chain combines TRBV7-7 with TRBJ2-3; 13 bases fit TRBD2. This CDR3 is built from 19 residues. Germline V gives CDR1 SSHAT, CDR2 FNYEAQ (reference sequence). DNA of the CDR3: TGTGCTAGCAGCCCTACTAGCGGGGGGGCCCCCCCGGGAACAGATACGCAGTATTTT. This translates into CASSPTSGGAPPGTDTQYF.